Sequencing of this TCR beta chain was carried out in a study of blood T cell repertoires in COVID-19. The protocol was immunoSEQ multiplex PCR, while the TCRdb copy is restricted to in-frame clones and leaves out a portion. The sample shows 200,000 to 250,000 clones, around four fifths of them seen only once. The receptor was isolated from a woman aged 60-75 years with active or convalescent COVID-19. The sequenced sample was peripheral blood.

The CDR3 region is CASSESRLAAPGELFF. The CDR3 DNA is TGCGCCAGCAGTGAATCCCGTCTAGCGGCCCCCGGGGAGCTGTTTTTT. This sequence joins TRBV10-2 and TRBJ2-2; TRBD2 matches 7 bases. V shed 3 bases and J 6 bases; nucleotides not matched to a gene: 10. The V gene's germline CDR1 is WSHSY and CDR2 SAAADI. The CDR3 runs to 16 residues.